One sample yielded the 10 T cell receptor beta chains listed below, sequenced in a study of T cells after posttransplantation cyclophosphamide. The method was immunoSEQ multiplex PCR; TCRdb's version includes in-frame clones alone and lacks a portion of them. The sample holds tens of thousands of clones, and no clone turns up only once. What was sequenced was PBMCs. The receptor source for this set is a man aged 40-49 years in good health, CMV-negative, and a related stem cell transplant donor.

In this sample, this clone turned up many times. CDR3 region: CASSIGRSNGELFF. As DNA, the CDR3 is TGTGCCAGTAGTATAGGCAGGTCGAACGGGGAGCTGTTTTTT. This chain links TRBV19 with TRBJ2-2; D is undetermined. Trimming left V 1 base short and J 7 bases short, with 10 bases between. The CDR3 extends over 14 amino acids. Germline CDR1 is LNHDA and CDR2 is SQIVND (reference sequence).

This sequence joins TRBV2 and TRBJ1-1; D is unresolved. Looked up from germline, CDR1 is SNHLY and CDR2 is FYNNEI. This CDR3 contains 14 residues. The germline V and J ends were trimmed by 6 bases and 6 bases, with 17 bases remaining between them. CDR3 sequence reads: CASRALGRGSEAFF. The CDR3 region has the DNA TGTGCCAGCAGGGCCTTGGGCCGTGGATCTGAAGCTTTCTTT. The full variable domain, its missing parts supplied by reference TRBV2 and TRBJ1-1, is EPEVTQTPSHQVTQMGQEVILRCVPISNHLYFYWYRQILGQKVEFLVSFYNNEISEKSEIFDDQFSVERPDGSNFTLKIRSTKLEDSAMYFCASRALGRGSEAFFGQGTRLTVV.

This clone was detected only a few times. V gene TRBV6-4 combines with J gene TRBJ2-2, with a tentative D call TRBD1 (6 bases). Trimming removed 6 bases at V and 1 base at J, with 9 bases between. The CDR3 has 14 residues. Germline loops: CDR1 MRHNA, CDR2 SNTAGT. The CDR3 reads CASRTGQNTGELFF. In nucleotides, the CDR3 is TGTGCCAGCAGGACGGGACAGAACACCGGGGAGCTGTTTTTT.

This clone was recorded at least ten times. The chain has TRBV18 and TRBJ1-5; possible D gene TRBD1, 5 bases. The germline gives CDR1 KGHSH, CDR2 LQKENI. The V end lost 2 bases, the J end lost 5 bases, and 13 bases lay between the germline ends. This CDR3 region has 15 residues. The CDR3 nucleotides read TGTGCCAGCTCACCAAGGTCCGGGGGTGATCAGCCCCAGCATTTT. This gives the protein CASSPRSGGDQPQHF.

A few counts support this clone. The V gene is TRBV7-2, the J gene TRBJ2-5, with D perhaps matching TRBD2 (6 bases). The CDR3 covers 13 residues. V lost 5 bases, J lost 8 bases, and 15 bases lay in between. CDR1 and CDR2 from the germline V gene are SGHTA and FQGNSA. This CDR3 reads CASSGGTQSTQYF. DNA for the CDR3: TGTGCCAGCAGCGGCGGGACTCAGAGTACCCAGTACTTC. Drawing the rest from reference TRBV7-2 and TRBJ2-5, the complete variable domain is GAGVSQSPSNKVTEKGKDVELRCDPISGHTALYWYRQSLGQGLEFLIYFQGNSAPDKSGLPSDRFSAERTGGSVSTLTIQRTQQEDSAVYLCASSGGTQSTQYFGPGTRLLVL.

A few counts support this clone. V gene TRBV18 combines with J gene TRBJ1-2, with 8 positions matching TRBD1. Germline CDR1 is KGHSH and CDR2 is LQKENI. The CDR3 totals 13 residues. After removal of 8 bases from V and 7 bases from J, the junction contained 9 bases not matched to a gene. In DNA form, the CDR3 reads TGTGCCAGCCGTGGACAGGGACAATCTGGCTACACCTTC. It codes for CASRGQGQSGYTF. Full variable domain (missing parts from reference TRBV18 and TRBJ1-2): NAGVMQNPRHLVRRRGQEARLRCSPMKGHSHVYWYRQLPEEGLKFMVYLQKENIIDESGMPKERFSAEFPKEGPSILRIQQVVRGDSAAYFCASRGQGQSGYTFGSGTRLTVV.

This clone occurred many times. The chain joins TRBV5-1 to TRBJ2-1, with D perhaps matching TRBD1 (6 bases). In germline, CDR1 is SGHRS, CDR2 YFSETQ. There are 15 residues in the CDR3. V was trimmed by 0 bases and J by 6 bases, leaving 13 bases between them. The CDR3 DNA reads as TGCGCCAGCAGCTTGGGGCAGGGGCTCGTCAATGAGCAGTTCTTC. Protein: CASSLGQGLVNEQFF. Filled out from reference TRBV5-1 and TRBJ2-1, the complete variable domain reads KAGVTQTPRYLIKTRGQQVTLSCSPISGHRSVSWYQQTPGQGLQFLFEYFSETQRNKGNFPGRFSGRQFSNSRSEMNVSTLELGDSALYLCASSLGQGLVNEQFFGPGTRLTVL.

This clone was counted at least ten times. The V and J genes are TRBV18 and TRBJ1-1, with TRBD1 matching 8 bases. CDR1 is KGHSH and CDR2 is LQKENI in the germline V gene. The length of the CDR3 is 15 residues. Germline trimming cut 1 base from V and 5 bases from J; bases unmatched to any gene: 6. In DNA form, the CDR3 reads TGTGCCAGCTCACCACTACAGGGGGAAAGGACTGAAGCTTTCTTT. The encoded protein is CASSPLQGERTEAFF.

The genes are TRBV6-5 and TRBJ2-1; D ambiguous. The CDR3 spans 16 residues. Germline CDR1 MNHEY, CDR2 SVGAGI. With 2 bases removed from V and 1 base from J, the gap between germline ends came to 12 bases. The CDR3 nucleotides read TGTGCCAGCAGTTACCTCCCTGCAGCGTCCTACAATGAGCAGTTCTTC. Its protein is CASSYLPAASYNEQFF.

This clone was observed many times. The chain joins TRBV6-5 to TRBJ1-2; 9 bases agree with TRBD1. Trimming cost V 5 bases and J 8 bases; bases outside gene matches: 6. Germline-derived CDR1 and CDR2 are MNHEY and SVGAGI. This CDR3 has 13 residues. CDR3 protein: CASSPGTGQGYTF. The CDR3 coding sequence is TGTGCCAGCAGTCCCGGGACAGGGCAGGGCTACACCTTC.